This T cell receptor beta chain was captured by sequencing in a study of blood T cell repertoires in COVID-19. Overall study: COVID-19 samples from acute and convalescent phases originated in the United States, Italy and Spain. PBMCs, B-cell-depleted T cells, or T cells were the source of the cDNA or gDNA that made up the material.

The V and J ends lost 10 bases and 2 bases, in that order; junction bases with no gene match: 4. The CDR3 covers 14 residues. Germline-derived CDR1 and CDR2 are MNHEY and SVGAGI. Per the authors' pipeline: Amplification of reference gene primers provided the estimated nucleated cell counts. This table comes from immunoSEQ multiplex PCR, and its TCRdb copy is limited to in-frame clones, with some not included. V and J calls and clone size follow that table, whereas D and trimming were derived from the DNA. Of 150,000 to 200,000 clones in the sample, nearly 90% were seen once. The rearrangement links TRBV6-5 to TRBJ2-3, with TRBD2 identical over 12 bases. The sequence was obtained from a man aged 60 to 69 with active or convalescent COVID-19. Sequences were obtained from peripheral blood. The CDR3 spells CAIWTSGATDTQYF. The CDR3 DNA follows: TGTGCCATCTGGACTAGCGGGGCCACAGATACGCAGTATTTT.